This entry lists 19 T cell receptor beta chains sequenced from one sample in a study of human T cells and chemical hapten exposure. Sample time point: patch test 3, about 24 weeks after DPC sensitization. Treatment in this sample: therapeutic diphenylcyclopropenone sensitization with weekly scalp DPC. TCRdb re-called the RACE reads through MiXCR, storing one row per CDR3 protein. This table has 82,000 or so distinct CDR3 sequences, 10% to 15% appearing once. Sequencing used whole blood, obtained in connection with sensitization to the hapten diphenylcyclopropenone (DPC). Receptors originate from a woman aged 50 to 60 with alopecia areata. Some clones in this sample may be carry-over from other donors' samples.

This chain connects TRBV27 to TRBJ2-3; D remains unclear. With 3 bases removed from V and 1 base from J, the gap between germline ends came to 8 bases. The CDR3 contains 14 residues. Germline values: CDR1 MNHEY, CDR2 SMNVEV (reference sequence). DNA for the CDR3: TGTGCCAGCAGTTTGGTACTTGGCACAGATACGCAGTATTTT. It is translated as CASSLVLGTDTQYF.

In its sample, this clonotype was seen a few times. The CDR3 reads CASSQELSTEAFF. The CDR3 DNA reads as TGTGCCAGCAGCCAAGAGCTGAGCACTGAAGCTTTCTTT. The rearrangement links TRBV3-1 to TRBJ1-1; D unresolved. Trimming shortened V by 0 bases and J by 4 bases, and 6 bases separated the two germline ends. Germline V CDR1 and CDR2: LGHDT, YNNKEL (reference sequence). The CDR3 sequence is 13 residues long.

The J gene is TRBJ2-1, the V gene TRBV7-9; 8 bases line up with TRBD2. CDR1 and CDR2 from the germline V gene are SEHNR and FQNEAQ (reference sequence). After removal of 4 bases from V and 9 bases from J, the junction contained 14 bases not matched to a gene. This CDR3 spans 16 amino acids. The CDR3 nucleotides are TGTGCCAGCAGCTGGGGAAGCGGGAGTCTGTTCGGTGAGCAGTTCTTC. It translates to CASSWGSGSLFGEQFF.

This clonotype was seen many times. V gene TRBV23-1 combines with J gene TRBJ2-2; 7 bases line up with TRBD1. TRBV23-1 is placed among ORFs of uncertain function. The ends lost 6 bases at V and 2 bases at J; junction bases unmatched: 3. CDR3 length: 14 amino acids. The DNA for the CDR3 is TGCGCCAGCAGAGGGGACAGAAACACCGGGGAGCTGTTTTTT. Translated: CASRGDRNTGELFF.

The sample holds a few counts of this clonotype. The chain is built from TRBV11-2 and TRBJ1-1; maybe TRBD1 (6 bases). This CDR3 contains 13 residues. Trimming took off 2 bases at V and 10 bases at J, with 14 bases between the two ends. Germline V lookup: CDR1 SGHAT, CDR2 FQNNGV. The CDR3 DNA sequence: TGTGCCAGCAGCTTAATGCTACAGGGACGAGCTTTCTTT. Protein: CASSLMLQGRAFF.

Many counts were recorded for this clonotype. The V call is TRBV7-9, the J call TRBJ2-7; 14 bases map to TRBD2. Germline V gene sequence: CDR1 SEHNR, CDR2 FQNEAQ (reference sequence). With V trimmed by 2 bases and J by 9 bases, 9 bases remained unmatched. The CDR3 contains 16 residues. DNA of the CDR3: TGTGCCAGCAGCTTAAGTACGCTGGGGACTAGCGGGAGGCAGTACTTC. Translation: CASSLSTLGTSGRQYF. The entire variable domain, with the rest obtained from reference TRBV7-9 and TRBJ2-7, is as follows: DTGVSQNPRHKITKRGQNVTFRCDPISEHNRLYWYRQTLGQGPEFLTYFQNEAQLEKSRLLSDRFSAERPKGSFSTLEIQRTEQGDSAMYLCASSLSTLGTSGRQYFGPGTRLTVT.

This clonotype was recorded a few times. The V gene is TRBV5-1, the J gene TRBJ2-1, with D maybe TRBD2 (5 bases). CDR1 is SGHRS and CDR2 is YFSETQ in the germline V gene. The CDR3 runs to 13 residues. The V end was cut by 3 bases, the J end by 4 bases, with 8 bases between. CDR3 loop: CASSYGLYNEQFF. The CDR3 region has the DNA TGCGCCAGCAGCTATGGACTGTACAATGAGCAGTTCTTC.

The chain couples TRBV2 to TRBJ2-7, with D unresolved. This CDR3 spans 11 amino acids. CDR1 SNHLY and CDR2 FYNNEI come from the germline V gene. V gave up 6 bases and J gave up 4 bases, with 7 bases separating them. The CDR3 bases are TGTGCCAGCAGCGTAGAGTACGAGCAGTACTTC. Its protein product is CASSVEYEQYF.

The J gene is TRBJ2-7, the V gene TRBV11-1, with D tentatively TRBD1 (6 bases). Germline-derived CDR1 and CDR2 are SGHAT and FQDESV (reference sequence). The V and J ends lost 5 bases and 2 bases respectively, with 10 bases between them. The CDR3 runs to 13 residues. The CDR3 DNA follows: TGTGCCAGCAGCCCGGGACACCCCTACGAGCAGTACTTC. This gives the protein CASSPGHPYEQYF.

The sample holds many counts of this clonotype. The rearrangement links TRBV7-8 to TRBJ1-2; D possibly corresponds to TRBD1 (5 bases). Trimming cost V 1 base and J 3 bases, with 12 bases left between them. Looked up from germline, CDR1 is SGHVS and CDR2 is FQNEAQ. The CDR3 covers 15 residues. This chain's CDR3 is CASSLGRGGDYGYTF. CDR3 DNA: TGTGCCAGCAGCTTAGGGCGGGGCGGCGACTATGGCTACACCTTC. Drawing the rest from reference TRBV7-8 and TRBJ1-2, the complete variable domain is GAGVSQSPRYKVAKRGQDVALRCDPISGHVSLFWYQQALGQGPEFLTYFQNEAQLDKSGLPSDRFFAERPEGSVSTLKIQRTQQEDSAVYLCASSLGRGGDYGYTFGSGTRLTVV.

The rearrangement joins TRBV12-3 or TRBV12-4 to TRBJ2-1, with no clear D. This CDR3 is built from 11 residues. Deletions cut 6 bases from V and 8 bases from J, with 8 bases between. The CDR3 sequence: CASSQVYEQFF. In nucleotides, the CDR3 is TGTGCCAGCAGCCAAGTATATGAGCAGTTCTTC.

This clonotype was seen many times. This sequence joins TRBV13 and TRBJ2-7, with D perhaps being TRBD1 or TRBD2 (5 bases each). Between the trimmed V and J ends, which lost 5 bases and 0 bases, there was a span of 11 bases. The CDR3 is made up of 14 amino acids. Germline-derived CDR1 and CDR2 are PRHDT and FYEKMQ (reference sequence). In DNA form, the CDR3 reads TGTGCCAGCAGCCCCGGGGACCACTCCTACGAGCAGTACTTC. Protein sequence: CASSPGDHSYEQYF.

This chain uses TRBV6-1 with TRBJ1-3; D unclear. Deletions cut 2 bases from V and 0 bases from J, with 14 bases between. This CDR3 is built from 17 residues. The germline gives CDR1 MNHNS, CDR2 SASEGT. The CDR3 DNA follows: TGTGCCAGCAGTGAAACCTCCTCGCTACTCTCTGGAAACACCATATATTTT. This encodes CASSETSSLLSGNTIYF.

The V and J genes are TRBV7-8 and TRBJ1-6; TRBD1 matches at 7 bases. Germline trimming cut 2 bases from V and 11 bases from J; bases unmatched to any gene: 9. The CDR3 runs to 15 residues. CDR1 and CDR2 (germline): SGHVS, FQNEAQ. CDR3 sequence (DNA): TGTGCCAGCAGCTTATTGGTAGCAGGGGGAGCACCCCTCCACTTT. This translates into CASSLLVAGGAPLHF.

This clonotype was seen ten or more times. The gene calls are TRBV21-1 and TRBJ2-2; the D call TRBD2 from the table was never checked on the DNA. TRBV21-1 is described as a pseudogene. This CDR3 contains 21 residues. CDR3 nucleotides: TGTGCCAGCAGCCCTCTGGCGGGGGAACTAGCGGGAGATAATTGTACCGGGGAGCTGTTTTTT. It translates to CASSPLAGELAGDNCTGELFF.

This clonotype was counted many times. CDR3 region: CASSKVSGSGYGYTF. In DNA form, the CDR3 reads TGTGCCAGCAGCAAAGTATCGGGGTCTGGCTATGGCTACACCTTC. The genes are TRBV21-1 and TRBJ1-2. TRBV21-1 represents a pseudogene. The CDR3 is made up of 15 amino acids.

Many counts were recorded for this clonotype. This chain joins TRBV10-2 and TRBJ2-7; D is uncertain. Germline V gene data show CDR1 as WSHSY and CDR2 as SAAADI. V gave up 6 bases and J gave up 3 bases, with 9 bases separating them. The CDR3 has 12 residues. The CDR3 is CASSLNLYEQYF. Written as DNA, the CDR3 is TGCGCCAGCAGCTTAAACCTCTACGAGCAGTACTTC.

This clonotype was counted ten times or more. The gene calls are TRBV12-3 or TRBV12-4 and TRBJ2-7; the match to TRBD2 covers 10 bases. This CDR3 is built from 14 residues. The ends lost 5 bases at V and 5 bases at J; junction bases unmatched: 6. The CDR3 DNA is TGTGCCAGCAGTAAGCGGGAGGGCCGCCACGAGCAGTACTTC. Amino acid sequence: CASSKREGRHEQYF.

The sample holds many counts of this clonotype. This chain connects TRBV11-2 to TRBJ1-2; D is undetermined. This CDR3 comprises 13 residues. From germline, CDR1 is SGHAT and CDR2 FQNNGV. Trimming cost V 2 bases and J 0 bases, with 4 bases left between them. The CDR3 coding sequence is TGTGCCAGCAGCTTAAGTTCTAACTATGGCTACACCTTC. Its translation: CASSLSSNYGYTF.